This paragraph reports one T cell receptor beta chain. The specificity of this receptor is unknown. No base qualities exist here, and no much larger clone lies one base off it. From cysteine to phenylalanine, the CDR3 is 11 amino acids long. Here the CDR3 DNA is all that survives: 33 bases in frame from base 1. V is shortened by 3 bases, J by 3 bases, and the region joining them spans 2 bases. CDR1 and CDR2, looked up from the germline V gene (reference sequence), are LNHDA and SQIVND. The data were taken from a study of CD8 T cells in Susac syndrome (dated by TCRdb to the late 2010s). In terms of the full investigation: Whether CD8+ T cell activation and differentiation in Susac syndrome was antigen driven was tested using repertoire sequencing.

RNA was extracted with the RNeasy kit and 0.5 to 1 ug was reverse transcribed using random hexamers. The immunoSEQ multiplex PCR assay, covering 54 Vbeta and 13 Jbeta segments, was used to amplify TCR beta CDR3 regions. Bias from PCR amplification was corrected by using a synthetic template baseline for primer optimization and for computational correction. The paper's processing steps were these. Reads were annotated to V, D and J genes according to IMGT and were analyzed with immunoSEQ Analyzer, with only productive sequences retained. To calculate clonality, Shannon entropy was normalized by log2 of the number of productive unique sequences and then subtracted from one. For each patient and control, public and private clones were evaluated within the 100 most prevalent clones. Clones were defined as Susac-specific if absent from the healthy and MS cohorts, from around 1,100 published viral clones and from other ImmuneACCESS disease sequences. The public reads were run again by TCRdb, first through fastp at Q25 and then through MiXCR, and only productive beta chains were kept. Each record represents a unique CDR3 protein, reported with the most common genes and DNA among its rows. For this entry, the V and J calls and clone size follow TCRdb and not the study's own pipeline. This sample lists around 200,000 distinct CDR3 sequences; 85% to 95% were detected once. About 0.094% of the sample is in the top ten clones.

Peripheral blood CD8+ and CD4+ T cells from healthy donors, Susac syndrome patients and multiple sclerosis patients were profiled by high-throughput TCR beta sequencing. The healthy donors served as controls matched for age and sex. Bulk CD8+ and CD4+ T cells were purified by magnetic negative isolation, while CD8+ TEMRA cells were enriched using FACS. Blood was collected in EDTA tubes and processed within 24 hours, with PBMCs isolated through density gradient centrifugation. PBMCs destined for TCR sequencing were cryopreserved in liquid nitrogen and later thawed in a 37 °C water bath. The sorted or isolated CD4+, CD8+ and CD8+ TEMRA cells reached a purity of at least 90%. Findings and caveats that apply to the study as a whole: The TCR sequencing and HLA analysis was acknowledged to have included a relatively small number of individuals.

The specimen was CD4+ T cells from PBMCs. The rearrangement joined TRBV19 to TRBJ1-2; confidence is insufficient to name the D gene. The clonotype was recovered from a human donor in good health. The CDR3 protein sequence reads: CASSMDYGYTF. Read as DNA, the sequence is TGTGCCAGTAGTATGGACTATGGCTACACCTTC.